One sample yielded the 15 T cell receptor beta chains listed below, sequenced in a study of CD8 T cells in Susac syndrome. The authors reverse transcribed roughly 0.5 to 1 ug RNA with random hexamers. TCRdb processed the immunoSEQ multiplex PCR reads anew with MiXCR; each CDR3 protein has one entry. The sample records about 190,000 distinct CDR3 sequences, roughly 95% being singletons. Sequencing was carried out using CD4+ T cells from PBMCs. The receptors were sampled from a human donor with Susac syndrome.

J is TRBJ2-1 and V is TRBV3-1, with 9 bases identical to TRBD1. Germline CDR1 reads LGHDT; CDR2 reads YNNKEL (reference sequence). J was trimmed by 8 bases and V by 6 bases; bases with no gene match: 11. This CDR3 comprises 15 residues. The CDR3 DNA is TGTGCCAGCAGTCAGGACAGGGGCTTCAGGGATGAGCAGTTCTTC. Its translation: CASSQDRGFRDEQFF.

This clonotype was observed a single time. This chain uses TRBV6-5 with TRBJ2-4; possible D gene TRBD1, 6 bases. Germline V gives CDR1 MNHEY, CDR2 SVGAGI. V was cut by 2 bases and J by 7 bases, with 18 bases left in between. This CDR3 is 16 amino acids long. CDR3 DNA sequence: TGTGCCAGCAGTTACAACAGGGTTGGGCAAAGGAACATTCAGTACTTC. The encoded protein is CASSYNRVGQRNIQYF.

The chain carries TRBV30 and TRBJ2-3; possibly TRBD1 or TRBD2 for D (6 bases each). Trimming stripped 4 bases from V and 6 bases from J, with 14 bases between. The CDR3 length is 13 residues. Germline CDR1 is GTSNPN and CDR2 is SVGIG (reference sequence). The CDR3 region is CAWMLGGVDTQYF. CDR3 nucleotide sequence: TGTGCCTGGATGTTGGGGGGCGTTGATACGCAGTATTTT.

The CDR3 region has the DNA TGTGCCTGGAGTGCCGGGGCAGCAATGTACCAAGAGACCCAGTACTTC. Protein sequence: CAWSAGAAMYQETQYF. This chain links TRBV30 with TRBJ2-5; D assignment may be TRBD1 or TRBD2 (5 bases each). The CDR3 runs 16 residues. CDR1 and CDR2 (germline): GTSNPN, SVGIG (reference sequence). V dropped 1 base and J dropped 0 bases, with 15 bases sitting between them.

The V call is TRBV3-1, the J call TRBJ2-7, with a possible D match to TRBD1 (5 bases). V was clipped by 0 bases and J by 2 bases, with 8 bases between them. Germline V gene data show CDR1 as LGHDT and CDR2 as YNNKEL (reference sequence). The CDR3 is 14 amino acids. The CDR3 DNA reads as TGTGCCAGCAGCCAAGAAGTCAGGGCCTACGAGCAGTACTTC. Residues: CASSQEVRAYEQYF.

The chain carries TRBV7-8 and TRBJ2-2; 9 bases fit TRBD1. Germline V gene lookup returns CDR1 SGHVS and CDR2 FQNEAQ. V dropped 5 bases and J dropped 3; count of bases not matched to a gene: 4. This CDR3 region has 15 residues. The CDR3 nucleotides are TGTGCCAGCAGCCTGGGGGACAGGGACACCGGGGAGCTGTTTTTT. As protein: CASSLGDRDTGELFF.

The chain links TRBV9 to TRBJ2-3; D possibly corresponds to TRBD1 (5 bases). The V gene lost 0 bases and the J gene lost 6 bases, with 14 bases spanning the gap. CDR3 size: 15 residues. The germline V gene encodes CDR1 SGDLS and CDR2 YYNGEE. CDR3 bases: TGTGCCAGCAGCGTAGGTTTATCGGCAGGGGATACGCAGTATTTT. This sequence encodes CASSVGLSAGDTQYF.

The genes are TRBV20-1 and TRBJ2-1; D remains ambiguous. Between the trimmed V and J ends, which lost 0 bases and 4 bases, there was a span of 10 bases. Germline loops: CDR1 DFQATT, CDR2 SNEGSKA (reference sequence). This CDR3 region has 14 residues. The CDR3 reads CSAREPRLYNEQFF. The CDR3 DNA reads TGCAGTGCTAGAGAACCAAGACTTTACAATGAGCAGTTCTTC.

This sequence joins TRBV3-1 and TRBJ2-7; TRBD2 matches 8 bases. Losses at the gene ends were 4 bases for V and 2 bases for J; bases not matched to a gene: 7. CDR1 and CDR2 (germline): LGHDT, YNNKEL (reference sequence). The CDR3 sequence is 15 residues long. The CDR3 protein is CASSPGLAGPYEQYF. CDR3 bases: TGTGCCAGCAGCCCCGGACTAGCTGGACCCTACGAGCAGTACTTC.

The chain joins TRBV4-2 to TRBJ2-5, with 8 positions matching TRBD2. V lost 1 base and J lost 1; bases outside the gene matches: 5. CDR3 length: 16 amino acids. Germline V gene lookup returns CDR1 LGHNA and CDR2 YNFKEQ. The CDR3: CASSQVNGGGQETQYF. The CDR3 DNA follows: TGTGCCAGCAGCCAAGTGAACGGGGGGGGCCAAGAGACCCAGTACTTC.

The chain recombines TRBV29-1 with TRBJ1-2, with D tentatively TRBD1 (5 bases). Germline values: CDR1 SQVTM, CDR2 ANQGSEA. The V end was cut by 5 bases, the J end by 2 bases, with 12 bases between. The CDR3 is 13 amino acids. CDR3 DNA: TGCAGCGTTTACAGGTGGGGAAACTATGGCTACACCTTC. It encodes CSVYRWGNYGYTF.

The V and J genes are TRBV12-3 or TRBV12-4 and TRBJ1-1, with D tentatively TRBD1 (6 bases). This CDR3 spans 15 amino acids. V dropped 3 bases and J dropped 4 bases, with 15 bases sitting between them. The CDR3 sequence is CASSLRGQGSTEAFF. The CDR3 DNA is TGTGCCAGCAGTTTGAGGGGTCAGGGGAGCACTGAAGCTTTCTTT.

CDR3 sequence reads: CSASRLAGATDTQYF. In DNA, the CDR3 is TGCAGTGCTTCACGACTAGCGGGAGCCACAGATACGCAGTATTTT. The chain carries TRBV20-1 and TRBJ2-3; 12 bases agree with TRBD2. In germline, CDR1 is DFQATT, CDR2 SNEGSKA (reference sequence). V lost 5 bases, J lost 2 bases, and 5 bases stayed unmatched. The CDR3 totals 15 residues.

This rearrangement joins TRBV12-3 or TRBV12-4 to TRBJ2-6; D is unclear. Trimming took 7 bases from V and 0 from J, leaving 10 bases between them. This CDR3 region has 15 residues. The CDR3 loop is CASTLQSSGANVLTF. The CDR3 DNA reads TGTGCCAGCACCTTACAGAGCTCTGGGGCCAACGTCCTGACTTTC.

The chain links TRBV29-1 to TRBJ2-3; 7 positions match TRBD1. There are 12 residues in the CDR3. The V gene end was trimmed by 4 bases and the J gene end by 6 bases; junction bases not matched to a gene: 4. The germline V gene encodes CDR1 SQVTM and CDR2 ANQGSEA. The CDR3 sequence: CSVARGSDTQYF. DNA for the CDR3: TGCAGCGTTGCCAGGGGGTCGGATACGCAGTATTTT.